The 13 T cell receptor beta chains below were found in one sample sequenced in a study of T cells in Graves' hyperthyroidism and ophthalmopathy. Amplification of TCR beta CDR3 regions was performed using RNA transcripts as template. During a first-round RT-PCR of the TCR CDR3, the HTBI primer set was used. TCRdb re-called the multiplex PCR reads with MiXCR, one entry per CDR3 protein. The sample yields hundreds of thousands of distinct CDR3 sequences, 11% to 15% seen once. The specimen sequenced was blood. These receptors were obtained from a woman under 30 with Graves' hyperthyroidism.

V is TRBV2 and J is TRBJ1-5; TRBD1 agrees at 7 bases. The germline V gene encodes CDR1 SNHLY and CDR2 FYNNEI. The CDR3 totals 16 residues. With 6 bases clipped from V and 0 bases from J, the junction kept 8 bases outside the gene matches. This CDR3 is CASRTGHRLSNQPQHF. The CDR3 DNA reads TGTGCCAGCAGGACAGGGCATCGACTTAGCAATCAGCCCCAGCATTTT.

The table lists this clonotype with many counts. The chain couples TRBV6-6 to TRBJ2-1, with a tentative D call TRBD1 (5 bases). Germline CDR1 MNHNY, CDR2 SVGAGI (reference sequence). The V end was cut by 2 bases, the J end by 8 bases, with 19 bases between. This CDR3 has 16 residues. CDR3 nucleotides: TGTGCCAGCAGTTACACCAAATGGACATTTAGGGATGAGCAGTTCTTC. Translation: CASSYTKWTFRDEQFF.

This clonotype was detected many times. This rearrangement joins TRBV28 to TRBJ2-2, with a weak D call TRBD1 (5 bases). From germline, CDR1 is MDHEN and CDR2 SYDVKM. The CDR3 spans 16 residues. V was clipped by 4 bases and J by 2 bases, with 14 bases between them. CDR3 loop: CASSSAATGNTGELFF. The CDR3 DNA reads TGTGCCAGCAGTTCCGCGGCCACAGGCAACACCGGGGAGCTGTTTTTT.

This clonotype was found many times. This chain uses TRBV20-1 with TRBJ2-7; 7 positions match TRBD2. CDR1 is DFQATT, CDR2 SNEGSKA, per germline (reference sequence). This CDR3 spans 15 amino acids. V shed 5 bases, J shed 2 bases, and the junction held 12 bases outside the gene matches. In DNA, the CDR3 is TGCAGTGCTCGCCGGTGGCGGGAGATGGCCTACGAGCAGTACTTC. Its protein is CSARRWREMAYEQYF.

The chain carries TRBV20-1 and TRBJ2-7; D perhaps matches TRBD2 (6 bases). The V gene's germline CDR1 is DFQATT and CDR2 SNEGSKA (reference sequence). Deletions cut 1 base from V and 1 base from J, with 17 bases between. CDR3 length: 16 amino acids. The CDR3 bases are TGCAGTGCTAGAGGTTGGTACACTGCGGGATCCTACGAGCAGTACTTC. Protein sequence: CSARGWYTAGSYEQYF.

This clonotype was observed many times. V is TRBV12-3 or TRBV12-4 and J is TRBJ1-1, with D unclear. This CDR3 comprises 14 residues. V was pared by 5 bases and J by 2 bases, with 12 bases between. CDR3 protein: CASSLKAKNTEAFF. The CDR3 DNA sequence: TGTGCCAGCAGTCTTAAAGCCAAAAACACTGAAGCTTTCTTT.

This clonotype was seen ten or more times. The chain couples TRBV12-3 or TRBV12-4 to TRBJ2-1, with D possibly being TRBD2 (5 bases). There are 12 residues in the CDR3. V gave up 4 bases and J gave up 9 bases, with 10 bases separating them. The CDR3 nucleotides read TGTGCCAGCAGTTCGGGGATCCTTGAGCAGTTCTTC. It encodes CASSSGILEQFF.

This clonotype was counted between two and nine times. The rearrangement links TRBV27 to TRBJ2-5; possible D gene TRBD1, 6 bases. Between the trimmed V and J ends, which lost 5 bases and 2 bases, there was a span of 15 bases. CDR3 length: 15 residues. Germline V CDR1 and CDR2: MNHEY, SMNVEV (reference sequence). The CDR3 protein is CASSPGTRRQETQYF. The CDR3 nucleotides are TGTGCCAGCAGTCCAGGGACAAGAAGACAAGAGACCCAGTACTTC.

The table lists this clonotype with a few counts. The CDR3 sequence is CASSLVGSGELFF. CDR3 DNA: TGCGCCAGCAGCTTGGTGGGGTCCGGGGAGCTGTTTTTT. The gene calls are TRBV5-1 and TRBJ2-2, with no clear D. Trimming stripped 0 bases from V and 6 bases from J, with 6 bases between. The germline gives CDR1 SGHRS, CDR2 YFSETQ. The CDR3 consists of 13 residues.

This clonotype turned up a few times. The chain has TRBV2 and TRBJ1-2, with D uncertain. V lost 7 bases and J lost 3, with 21 bases in between. CDR1 is SNHLY, CDR2 FYNNEI, per germline. This CDR3 comprises 16 residues. CDR3 residues: CASIPGNLGLHYGYTF. For the CDR3, the DNA is TGTGCCAGCATCCCCGGGAATCTCGGATTGCACTATGGCTACACCTTC.

There are many counts of this clonotype. V gene TRBV10-3 combines with J gene TRBJ2-1, with 11 bases fitting TRBD2. The V gene end was trimmed by 3 bases and the J gene end by 4 bases; junction bases not matched to a gene: 8. Germline assignment: CDR1 ENHRY and CDR2 SYGVKD. CDR3 size: 17 residues. CDR3 DNA: TGTGCCATCAGTGACGGTAGCGGGAGGGCCAGGTACAATGAGCAGTTCTTC. Protein product: CAISDGSGRARYNEQFF.

The CDR3 nucleotides read TGTGCCACCAGTGATTCCATTACCCCCACCGGGAGGCAATCCTACAATGAGCAGTTCTTC. Amino acids: CATSDSITPTGRQSYNEQFF. V gene TRBV24-1 combines with J gene TRBJ2-1, with 7 bases matching TRBD2. CDR3 length: 20 residues. V was clipped by 2 bases and J by 1 base; unmatched bases: 16. From germline, CDR1 is KGHDR and CDR2 SFDVKD.

As regards this clonotype: The CDR3 does not end in the conserved phenylalanine or tryptophan, so this is likely a read error. The gene calls are TRBV13 and TRBJ1-2; 7 positions match TRBD1. The CDR3 sequence is 15 residues long. The ends lost 5 bases at V and 3 bases at J; junction bases unmatched: 9. Germline V gene sequence: CDR1 PRHDT, CDR2 FYEKMQ (reference sequence). The CDR3 sequence: CASSTNPGGDYGYTS. DNA for the CDR3: TGTGCCAGCAGCACAAACCCAGGGGGTGACTATGGCTACACCTCC.